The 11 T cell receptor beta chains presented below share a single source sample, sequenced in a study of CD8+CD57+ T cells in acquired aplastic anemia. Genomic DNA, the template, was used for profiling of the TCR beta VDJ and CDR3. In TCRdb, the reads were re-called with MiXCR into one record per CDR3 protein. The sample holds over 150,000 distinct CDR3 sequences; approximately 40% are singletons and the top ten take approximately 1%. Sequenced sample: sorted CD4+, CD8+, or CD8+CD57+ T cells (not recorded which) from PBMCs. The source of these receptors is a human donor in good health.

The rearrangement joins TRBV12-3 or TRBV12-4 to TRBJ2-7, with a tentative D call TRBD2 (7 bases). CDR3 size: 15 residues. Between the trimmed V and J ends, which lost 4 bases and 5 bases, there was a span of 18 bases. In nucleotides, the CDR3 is TGTGCCAGCAGTTCCCCCTTACGCGGGGGCGACGAGCAGTACTTC. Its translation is CASSSPLRGGDEQYF.

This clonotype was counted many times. The CDR3 loop reads CASSLAGTGIQNTIYF. In DNA, the CDR3 is TGTGCCAGCAGTTTAGCTGGGACAGGGATTCAGAACACCATATATTTT. V gene TRBV12-3 or TRBV12-4 combines with J gene TRBJ1-3; 9 bases align to TRBD1. With V trimmed by 0 bases and J by 7 bases, 7 bases remained unmatched. The CDR3 covers 16 residues.

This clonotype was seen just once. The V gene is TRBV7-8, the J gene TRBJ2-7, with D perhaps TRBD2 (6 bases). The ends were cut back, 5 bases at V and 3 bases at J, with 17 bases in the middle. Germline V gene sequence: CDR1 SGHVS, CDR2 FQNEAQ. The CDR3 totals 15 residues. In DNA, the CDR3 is TGTGCCAGCAGCGTATCCGGGACTGAAAGCTACGAGCAGTACTTC. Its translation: CASSVSGTESYEQYF.

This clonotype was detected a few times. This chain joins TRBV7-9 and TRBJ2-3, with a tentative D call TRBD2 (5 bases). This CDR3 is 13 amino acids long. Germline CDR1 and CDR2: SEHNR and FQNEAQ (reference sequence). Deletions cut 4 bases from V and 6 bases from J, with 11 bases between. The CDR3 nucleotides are TGTGCCAGCAGCTATGATCAGCGGGATACGCAGTATTTT. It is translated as CASSYDQRDTQYF.

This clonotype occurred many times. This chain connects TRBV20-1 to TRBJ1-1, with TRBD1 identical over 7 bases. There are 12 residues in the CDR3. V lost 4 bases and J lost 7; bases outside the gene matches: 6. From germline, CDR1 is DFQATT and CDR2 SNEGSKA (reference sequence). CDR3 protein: CSATIGTDEAFF. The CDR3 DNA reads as TGCAGTGCTACCATCGGGACAGATGAAGCTTTCTTT.

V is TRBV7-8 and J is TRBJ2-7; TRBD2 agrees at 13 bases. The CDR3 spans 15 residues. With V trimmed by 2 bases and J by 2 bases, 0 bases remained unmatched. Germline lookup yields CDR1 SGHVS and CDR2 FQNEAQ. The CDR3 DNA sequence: TGTGCCAGCAGCTTAACTAGCGGGGGGGCCTACGAGCAGTACTTC. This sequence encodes CASSLTSGGAYEQYF. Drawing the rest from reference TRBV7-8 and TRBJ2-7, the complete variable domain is GAGVSQSPRYKVAKRGQDVALRCDPISGHVSLFWYQQALGQGPEFLTYFQNEAQLDKSGLPSDRFFAERPEGSVSTLKIQRTQQEDSAVYLCASSLTSGGAYEQYFGPGTRLTVT.

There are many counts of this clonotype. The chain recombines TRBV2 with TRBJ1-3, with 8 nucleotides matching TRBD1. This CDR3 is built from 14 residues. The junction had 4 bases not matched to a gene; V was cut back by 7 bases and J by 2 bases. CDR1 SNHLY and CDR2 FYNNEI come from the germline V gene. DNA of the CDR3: TGTGCCAGCACAGGACAGGGAGCTGGAAACACCATATATTTT. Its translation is CASTGQGAGNTIYF.

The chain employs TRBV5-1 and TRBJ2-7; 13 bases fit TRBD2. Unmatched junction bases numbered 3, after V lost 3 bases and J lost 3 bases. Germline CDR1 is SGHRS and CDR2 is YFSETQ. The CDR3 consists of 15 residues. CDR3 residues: CASSWGLAGYYEQYF. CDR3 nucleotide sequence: TGCGCCAGCAGCTGGGGACTAGCGGGGTACTACGAGCAGTACTTC.

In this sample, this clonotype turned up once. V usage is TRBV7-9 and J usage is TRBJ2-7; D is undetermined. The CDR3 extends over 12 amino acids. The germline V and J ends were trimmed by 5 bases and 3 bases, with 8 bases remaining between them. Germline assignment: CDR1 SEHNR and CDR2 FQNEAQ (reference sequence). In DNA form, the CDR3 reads TGTGCCAGCAGCACGTTAGGCTACGAGCAGTACTTC. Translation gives CASSTLGYEQYF.

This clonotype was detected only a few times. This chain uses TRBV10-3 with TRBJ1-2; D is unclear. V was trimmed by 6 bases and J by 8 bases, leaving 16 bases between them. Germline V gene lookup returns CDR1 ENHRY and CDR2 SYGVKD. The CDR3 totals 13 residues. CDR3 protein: CAIRRAADGGYTF. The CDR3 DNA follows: TGTGCCATCAGGCGGGCAGCGGATGGCGGCTACACCTTC.

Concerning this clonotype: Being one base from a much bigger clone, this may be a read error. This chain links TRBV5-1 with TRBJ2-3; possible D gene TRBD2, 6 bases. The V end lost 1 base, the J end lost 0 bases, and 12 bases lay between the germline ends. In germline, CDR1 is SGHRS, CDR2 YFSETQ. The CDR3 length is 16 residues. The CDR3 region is CASSLMRGPSTDTQYF. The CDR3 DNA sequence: TGCGCCAGCAGCTTGATGCGGGGACCTAGCACAGATACGCAGTATTTT.